The clone carrying this T cell receptor beta chain was found once. Some clones are missing from TCRdb's copy, which holds only in-frame ones; the method was immunoSEQ multiplex PCR. The repertoire includes about 170,000 clones, roughly 91% of them detected once, and about 1.6% sits in the top ten. These data belong to a study of control samples from healthy donors and cancer patients. The V and J ends lost 2 bases and 4 bases, in that order; junction bases with no gene match: 1. CDR3 length: 14 residues. Germline V gene data show CDR1 as MNHNS and CDR2 as SASEGT. The V gene is TRBV6-1, the J gene TRBJ1-2; 10 bases are shared with TRBD1. The material sequenced was blood. This receptor was obtained from a woman aged 25 to 39 in good health. CDR3 sequence reads: CASSERDRGYGYTF. Here the CDR3 DNA reads TGTGCCAGCAGTGAACGGGACAGGGGCTATGGCTACACCTTC.